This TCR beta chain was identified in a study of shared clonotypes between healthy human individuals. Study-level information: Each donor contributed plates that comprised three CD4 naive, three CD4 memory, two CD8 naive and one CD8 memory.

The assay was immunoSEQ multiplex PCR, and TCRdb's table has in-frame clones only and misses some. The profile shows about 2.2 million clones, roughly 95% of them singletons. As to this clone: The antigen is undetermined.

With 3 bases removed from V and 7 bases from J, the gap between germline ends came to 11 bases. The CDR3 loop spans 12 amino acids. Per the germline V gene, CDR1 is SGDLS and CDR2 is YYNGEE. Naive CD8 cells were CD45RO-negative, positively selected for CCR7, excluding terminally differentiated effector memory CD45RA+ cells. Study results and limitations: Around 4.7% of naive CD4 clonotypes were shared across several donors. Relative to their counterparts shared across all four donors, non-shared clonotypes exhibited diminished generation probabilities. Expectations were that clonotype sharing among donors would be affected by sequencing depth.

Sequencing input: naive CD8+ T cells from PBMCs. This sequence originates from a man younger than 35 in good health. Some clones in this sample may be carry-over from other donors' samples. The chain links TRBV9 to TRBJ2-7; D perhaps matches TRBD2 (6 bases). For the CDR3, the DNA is TGTGCCAGCAGCGGGGGGAGCGGGGAGCAGTACTTC. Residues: CASSGGSGEQYF.